A single sample is the source of the 2 T cell receptor beta chains below, sequenced in a study of human T cells and chemical hapten exposure. As for time point: patch test 1, 2 weeks after DPC sensitization. Treatment indicated: therapeutic diphenylcyclopropenone sensitization with weekly scalp DPC. In TCRdb, the RACE reads were re-called with MiXCR into one record per CDR3 protein. The profile covers around 340,000 distinct CDR3 sequences, with approximately 6.3% appearing a single time and around 8.2% taken by the ten largest. The sequencing here drew on whole blood, taken in connection with sensitization to the hapten diphenylcyclopropenone (DPC). Source of these receptors: a woman between 18 and 29 years old with alopecia areata. Some clones in this sample may be carry-over from other donors' samples.

This clonotype occurred a few times. The gene calls are TRBV10-3 and TRBJ2-5; possible D gene TRBD2, 5 bases. V was shortened by 5 bases and J by 5 bases, with 12 bases between the two germline ends. The germline V gene has CDR1 ENHRY and CDR2 SYGVKD. This CDR3 spans 13 amino acids. CDR3 sequence: CAISYPGMETQYF. The CDR3 DNA sequence: TGTGCCATCAGTTACCCGGGAATGGAGACCCAGTACTTC.

In its sample, this clonotype was seen a few times. The CDR3 reads CASNSGTRGDTQYF. The CDR3 DNA sequence: TGTGCCAGCAACTCGGGGACGCGCGGAGATACGCAGTATTTT. The V and J genes are TRBV9 and TRBJ2-3, with D tentatively TRBD1 or TRBD2 (5 bases each). Germline V gives CDR1 SGDLS, CDR2 YYNGEE. The CDR3 has 14 residues. Deletions cut 6 bases from V and 5 bases from J, with 16 bases between.